Described below is a single TCR beta chain sequence and its context. No antigen is known for it. Extraction and reverse transcription of RNA yielded cDNA as the sequencing template. Repertoires were generated with immunoSEQ multiplex PCR, while TCRdb's copy carries only in-frame clones and drops some. This sample carries about 190,000 clones, roughly 60% of them seen once, and the ten largest clones take approximately 1%. Documented treatment: oral pan-JAK inhibitor, 5-10 mg twice daily. The record originates from a study of CD8+ T cells in alopecia areata. Whole-study context: At a dose of 5 to 10 mg twice daily, oral tofacitinib was given to treated patients. Percent affected scalp area, the SALT score, rated treated patients' severity.

Findings and caveats of the study: On tofacitinib, scalp and blood still held many of the expanded lesional clones. Across lesional scalp, and particularly alopecia totalis/universalis, clonality surpassed that of normal scalp.

The CDR3 is made up of 13 amino acids. Germline CDR1 LNHNV, CDR2 YYDKDF (reference sequence). With 8 bases clipped from V and 5 bases from J, the junction kept 8 bases outside the gene matches. This sequence originates from a human donor with alopecia areata. The chain carries TRBV15 and TRBJ1-1, with TRBD1 identical over 7 bases. The source was CD4+ T cells sorted from blood, collected at week 24, from a patient treated with tofacitinib. The DNA of the CDR3 is TGTGCCACCTCGGTGACAGGGAATACTGAAGCTTTCTTT. This sequence encodes CATSVTGNTEAFF.